This T cell receptor beta chain is drawn from a study of blood T cell repertoires in COVID-19 (dated by TCRdb to about 2020). Turning to the overall study: Collaborator samples came from the United States, Italy and Spain and covered acute and convalescent phases of COVID-19. The prospective study material was composed of cDNA or gDNA derived from T cells, B-cell-depleted T cells, or PBMCs. Deeply sampled blood TCRbeta repertoires from subjects exposed to, actively infected with, or recovered from COVID-19 were included in the dataset. The repertoires were released in a freely available public database intended as a resource for research on the immune response to SARS-CoV-2. The samples were drawn from the first 160 participants of the ongoing ImmuneRACE study and from 950 to 1,500 subjects provided by 6 global collaborators. Nearly every sample came with metadata listing a de-identified subject ID, COVID-19 status, age in years and sex. Where available, HLA class I and class II types were taken from metadata supplied by the sample provider and were not determined by assay-based typing.

What the work shows at the level of the full study, not this receptor alone: How much clinical and demographic metadata was included differed by source and by participant, and the metadata was provided uncurated.

V is clipped by 3 bases and J by 7 bases, and the sequence between their germline boundaries is 16 bases long. Reading the germline V gene gives CDR1 KGHSH and CDR2 LQKENI. The CDR3, cysteine through phenylalanine, is 15 amino acids long. Here the CDR3 DNA is all that survives: 45 bases in frame from base 1. Remarks on this clone: Its specific antigen is unknown. No base qualities exist here, and no much larger clone lies one base off it.

The immunoSEQ Assay, a bias-controlled multiplex PCR, was used to amplify TCRbeta CDR3 regions from genomic DNA. Turning to the authors' computational methods: The number of nucleated cells in each sample was estimated by amplification of reference gene primers within the assay. To quantify the absolute abundance of each unique TCRbeta CDR3 rearrangement, sequence reads were collapsed and filtered. Productive Simpson clonality was computed per sample as the square root of Simpson's diversity index over productive rearrangements. The table was pulled from immuneACCESS by TCRdb, which kept in-frame rearrangements only. Such tables lose some clones; where checked, under half of the loss comes from unresolved V genes, and the rest has no known cause. From that table come the V and J calls and clone size; the DNA was used to work out D and trimming. For this sample the table gives roughly 250,000 clones, of which 88% were detected only once. About 0.99% of the sample goes to the ten largest clones.

A second Seattle source provided samples from volunteer blood donors who had recovered from COVID-19. The collaborating institutions used their own protocols to collect whole blood in K2EDTA tubes. For TCRbeta analysis, collaborators shipped samples in one of three forms: frozen whole blood, isolated PBMCs, or DNA extracted from either of those sample types. Input material: peripheral blood. The chain uses TRBV18 and TRBJ2-4; the D gene is perhaps TRBD2, from 6 matching bases. The sequence came from a middle-aged woman who had recovered from COVID-19. Here is the DNA: TGTGCCAGCTCACCCGGCGGGAAACCCGGGAACATTCAGTACTTC. Its product reads: CASSPGGKPGNIQYF.